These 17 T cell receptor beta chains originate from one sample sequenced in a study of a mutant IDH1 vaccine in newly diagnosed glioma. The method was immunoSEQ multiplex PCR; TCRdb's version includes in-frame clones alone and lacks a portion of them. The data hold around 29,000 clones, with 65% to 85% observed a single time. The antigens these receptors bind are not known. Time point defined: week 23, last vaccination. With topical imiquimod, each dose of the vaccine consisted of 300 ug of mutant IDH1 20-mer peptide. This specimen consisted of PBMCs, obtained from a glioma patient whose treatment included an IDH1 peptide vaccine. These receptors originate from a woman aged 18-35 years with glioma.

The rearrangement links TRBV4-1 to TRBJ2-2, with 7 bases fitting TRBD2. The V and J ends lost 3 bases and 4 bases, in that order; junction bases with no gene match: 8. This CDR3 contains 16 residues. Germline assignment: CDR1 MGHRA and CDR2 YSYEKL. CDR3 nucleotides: TGCGCCAGCAGCCAGCGGGGCGGGAGTCTCACCGGGGAGCTGTTTTTT. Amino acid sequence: CASSQRGGSLTGELFF.

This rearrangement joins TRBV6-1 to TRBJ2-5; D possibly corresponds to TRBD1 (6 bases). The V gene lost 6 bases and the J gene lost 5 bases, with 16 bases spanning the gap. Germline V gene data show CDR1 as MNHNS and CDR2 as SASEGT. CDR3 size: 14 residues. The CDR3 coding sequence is TGTGCCAGCAGGCTAGGGGGTGGGCGTGAGACCCAGTACTTC. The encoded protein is CASRLGGGRETQYF.

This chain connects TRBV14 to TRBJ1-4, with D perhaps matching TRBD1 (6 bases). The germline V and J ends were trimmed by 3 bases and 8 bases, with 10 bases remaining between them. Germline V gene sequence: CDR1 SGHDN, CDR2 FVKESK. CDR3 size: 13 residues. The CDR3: CASSQGAGEKLFF. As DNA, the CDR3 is TGTGCCAGCAGCCAGGGGGCGGGAGAAAAACTGTTTTTT. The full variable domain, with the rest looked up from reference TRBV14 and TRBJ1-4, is EAGVTQFPSHSVIEKGQTVTLRCDPISGHDNLYWYRRVMGKEIKFLLHFVKESKQDESGMPNNRFLAERTGGTYSTLKVQPAELEDSGVYFCASSQGAGEKLFFGSGTQLSVL.

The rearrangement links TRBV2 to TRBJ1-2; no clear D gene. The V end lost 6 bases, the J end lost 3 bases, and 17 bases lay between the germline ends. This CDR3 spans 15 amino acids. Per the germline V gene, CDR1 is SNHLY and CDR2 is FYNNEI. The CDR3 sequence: CASRARVAGDYGYTF. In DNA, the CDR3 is TGTGCCAGCAGAGCCCGTGTGGCTGGCGACTATGGCTACACCTTC.

The DNA of the CDR3 is TGTGCCAGCAGCTTGTTAGGGGTGTCTGAAGCTTTCTTT. Amino acids: CASSLLGVSEAFF. This chain joins TRBV5-6 and TRBJ1-1; possibly TRBD1 for D (5 bases). Trimming cost V 1 base and J 6 bases, with 10 bases left between them. The CDR3 is 13 residues long. Germline V gene data show CDR1 as SGHDT and CDR2 as YYEEEE.

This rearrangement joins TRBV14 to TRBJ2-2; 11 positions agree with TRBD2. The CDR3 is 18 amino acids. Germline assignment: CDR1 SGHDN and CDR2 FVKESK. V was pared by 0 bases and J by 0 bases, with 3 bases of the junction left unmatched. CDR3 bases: TGTGCCAGCAGCCAAGAAACTAGCGGGGGATCGAACACCGGGGAGCTGTTTTTT. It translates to CASSQETSGGSNTGELFF.

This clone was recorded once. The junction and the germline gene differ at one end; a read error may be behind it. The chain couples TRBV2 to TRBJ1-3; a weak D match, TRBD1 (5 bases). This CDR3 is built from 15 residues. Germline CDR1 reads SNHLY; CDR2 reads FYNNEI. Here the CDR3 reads CASREDTIRGNTIYF. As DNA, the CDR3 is TGTGCCAGCCGTGAGGACACCATCAGAGGAAACACCATATATTTT.

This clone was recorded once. This CDR3 reads CATRGQNIATNEKLFF. The CDR3 nucleotides are TGTGCCACCCGGGGACAAAACATTGCAACTAATGAAAAACTGTTTTTT. J is TRBJ1-4 and V is TRBV25-1; D perhaps matches TRBD1 (6 bases). The CDR3 runs to 16 residues. The V and J ends lost 10 bases and 0 bases respectively, with 18 bases between them. Germline CDR1 reads MGHDK; CDR2 reads SYGVNS.

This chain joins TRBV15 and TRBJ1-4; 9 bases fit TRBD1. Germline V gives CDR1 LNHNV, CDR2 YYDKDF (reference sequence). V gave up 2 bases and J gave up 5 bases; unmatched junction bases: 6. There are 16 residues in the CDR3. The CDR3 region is CATSRPAGQGNEKLFF. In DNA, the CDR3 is TGTGCCACCAGCAGACCCGCTGGACAGGGGAATGAAAAACTGTTTTTT.

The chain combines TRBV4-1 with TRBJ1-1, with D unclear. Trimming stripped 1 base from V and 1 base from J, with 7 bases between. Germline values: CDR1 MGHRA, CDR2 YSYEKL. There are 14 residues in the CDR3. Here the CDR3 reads CASSQVLGNTEAFF. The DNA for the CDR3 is TGCGCCAGCAGCCAAGTCCTGGGGAACACTGAAGCTTTCTTT.

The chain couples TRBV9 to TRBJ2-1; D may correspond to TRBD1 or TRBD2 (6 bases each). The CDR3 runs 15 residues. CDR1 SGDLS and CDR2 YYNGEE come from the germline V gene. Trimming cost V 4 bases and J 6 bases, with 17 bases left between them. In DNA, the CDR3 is TGTGCCAGCAGCCCACCCTATGGGGGGCCCAATGAGCAGTTCTTC. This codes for CASSPPYGGPNEQFF.

The CDR3 DNA follows: TGTGCCACCAGCAGAGAACTAGCGGGAGTACACGAGCAGTACTTC. This sequence encodes CATSRELAGVHEQYF. The chain joins TRBV15 to TRBJ2-7, with 11 bases that match TRBD2. The CDR3 consists of 15 residues. J gave up 5 bases and V 0 bases, and 3 bases lay outside the gene matches. The germline CDR1 and CDR2 sequences are LNHNV and YYDKDF (reference sequence).

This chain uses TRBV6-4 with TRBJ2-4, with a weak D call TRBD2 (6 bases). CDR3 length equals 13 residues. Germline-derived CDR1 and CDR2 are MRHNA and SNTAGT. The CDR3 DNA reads TGTGCTAACGGGGGACCAGCCAAAAACATTCAGTACTTC. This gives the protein CANGGPAKNIQYF.

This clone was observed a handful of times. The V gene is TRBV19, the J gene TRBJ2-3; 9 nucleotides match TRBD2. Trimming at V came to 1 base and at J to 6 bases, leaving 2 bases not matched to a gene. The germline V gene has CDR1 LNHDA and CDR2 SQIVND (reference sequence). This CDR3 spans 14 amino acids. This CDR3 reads CASSIGAGGDTQYF. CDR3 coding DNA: TGTGCCAGTAGTATAGGTGCGGGAGGGGATACGCAGTATTTT.

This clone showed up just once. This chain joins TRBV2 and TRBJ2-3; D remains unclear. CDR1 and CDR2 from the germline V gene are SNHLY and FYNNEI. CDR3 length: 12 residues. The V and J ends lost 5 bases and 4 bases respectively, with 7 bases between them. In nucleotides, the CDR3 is TGTGCCAGCAGTAGACTTCCAGATACGCAGTATTTT. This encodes CASSRLPDTQYF.

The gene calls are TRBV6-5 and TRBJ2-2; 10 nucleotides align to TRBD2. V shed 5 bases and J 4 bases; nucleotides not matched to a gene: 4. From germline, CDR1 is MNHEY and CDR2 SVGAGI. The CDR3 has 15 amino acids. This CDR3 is CASSRTSGATGELFF. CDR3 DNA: TGTGCCAGCAGTCGGACTAGCGGTGCCACCGGGGAGCTGTTTTTT.

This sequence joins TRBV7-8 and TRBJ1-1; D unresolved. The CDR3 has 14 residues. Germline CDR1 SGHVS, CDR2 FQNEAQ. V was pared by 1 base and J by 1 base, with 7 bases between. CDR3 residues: CASSLGSGNTEAFF. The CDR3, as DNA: TGTGCCAGCAGCTTAGGGTCGGGGAACACTGAAGCTTTCTTT.